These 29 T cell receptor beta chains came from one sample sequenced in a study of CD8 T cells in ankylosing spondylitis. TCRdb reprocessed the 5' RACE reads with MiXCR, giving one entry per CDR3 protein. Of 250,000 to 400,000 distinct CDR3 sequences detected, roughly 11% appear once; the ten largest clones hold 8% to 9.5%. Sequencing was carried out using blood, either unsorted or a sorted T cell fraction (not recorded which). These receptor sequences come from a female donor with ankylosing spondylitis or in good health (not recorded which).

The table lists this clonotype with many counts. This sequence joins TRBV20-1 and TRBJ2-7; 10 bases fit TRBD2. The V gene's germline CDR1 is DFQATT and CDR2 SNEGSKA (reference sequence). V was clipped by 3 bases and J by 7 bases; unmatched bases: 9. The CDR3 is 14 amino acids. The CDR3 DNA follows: TGCAGTGCTAGGAGTCCTAGCGGGAGATCTGAGCAGTACTTC. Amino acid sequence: CSARSPSGRSEQYF.

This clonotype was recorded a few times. The CDR3 here is CASRGADTQYF. Written as DNA, the CDR3 is TGTGCCAGCAGGGGAGCAGATACGCAGTATTTT. The chain carries TRBV28 and TRBJ2-3; D perhaps matches TRBD2 (5 bases). Between the trimmed V and J ends, which lost 6 bases and 4 bases, there was a span of 5 bases. The CDR3 extends over 11 amino acids. Germline V gives CDR1 MDHEN, CDR2 SYDVKM. The full variable domain, with the rest looked up from reference TRBV28 and TRBJ2-3, is DVKVTQSSRYLVKRTGEKVFLECVQDMDHENMFWYRQDPGLGLRLIYFSYDVKMKEKGDIPEGYSVSREKKERFSLILESASTNQTSMYLCASRGADTQYFGPGTRLTVL.

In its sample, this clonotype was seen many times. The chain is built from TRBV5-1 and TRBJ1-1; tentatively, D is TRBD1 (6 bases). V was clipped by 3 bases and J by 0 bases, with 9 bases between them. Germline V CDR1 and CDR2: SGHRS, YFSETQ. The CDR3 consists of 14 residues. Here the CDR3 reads CASSSGTLNTEAFF. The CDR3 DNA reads TGCGCCAGCAGCTCCGGGACACTGAACACTGAAGCTTTCTTT.

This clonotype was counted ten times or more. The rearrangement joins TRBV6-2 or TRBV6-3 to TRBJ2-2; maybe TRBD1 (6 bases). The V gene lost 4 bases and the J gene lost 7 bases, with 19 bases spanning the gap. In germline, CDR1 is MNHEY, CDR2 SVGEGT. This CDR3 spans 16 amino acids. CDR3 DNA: TGTGCCAGCAGTTCCCCGGGACATTTATCGGACGGGGAGCTGTTTTTT. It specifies CASSSPGHLSDGELFF.

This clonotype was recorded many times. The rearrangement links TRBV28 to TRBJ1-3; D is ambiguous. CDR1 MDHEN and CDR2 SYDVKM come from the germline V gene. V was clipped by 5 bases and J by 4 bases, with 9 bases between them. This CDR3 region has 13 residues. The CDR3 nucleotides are TGTGCCAGCAGTCGACCCCCAGGAAACACCATATATTTT. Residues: CASSRPPGNTIYF.

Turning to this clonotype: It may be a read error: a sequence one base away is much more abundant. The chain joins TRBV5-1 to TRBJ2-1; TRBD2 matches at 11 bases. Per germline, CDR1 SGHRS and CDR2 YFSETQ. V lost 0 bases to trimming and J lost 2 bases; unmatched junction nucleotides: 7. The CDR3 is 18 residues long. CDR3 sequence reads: CASSLEASGRTTYNEQFF. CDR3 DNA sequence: TGCGCCAGCAGCTTGGAGGCTAGCGGGAGGACCACCTACAATGAGCAGTTCTTC. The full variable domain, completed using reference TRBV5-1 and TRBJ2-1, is KAGVTQTPRYLIKTRGQQVTLSCSPISGHRSVSWYQQTPGQGLQFLFEYFSETQRNKGNFPGRFSGRQFSNSRSEMNVSTLELGDSALYLCASSLEASGRTTYNEQFFGPGTRLTVL.

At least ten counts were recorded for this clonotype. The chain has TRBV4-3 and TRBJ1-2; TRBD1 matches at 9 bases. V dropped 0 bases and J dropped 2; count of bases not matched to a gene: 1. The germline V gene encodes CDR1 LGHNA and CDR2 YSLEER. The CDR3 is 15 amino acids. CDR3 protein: CASSQEQGANYGYTF. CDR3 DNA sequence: TGCGCCAGCAGCCAAGAACAGGGGGCGAACTATGGCTACACCTTC.

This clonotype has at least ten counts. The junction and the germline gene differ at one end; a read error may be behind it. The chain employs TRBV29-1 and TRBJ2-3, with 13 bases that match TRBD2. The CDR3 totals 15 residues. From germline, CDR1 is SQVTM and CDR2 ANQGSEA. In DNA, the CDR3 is TGCAGCGTAGAAGGACTAGCGGGAGGCACAGATACGCAGTATTTT. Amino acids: CSVEGLAGGTDTQYF.

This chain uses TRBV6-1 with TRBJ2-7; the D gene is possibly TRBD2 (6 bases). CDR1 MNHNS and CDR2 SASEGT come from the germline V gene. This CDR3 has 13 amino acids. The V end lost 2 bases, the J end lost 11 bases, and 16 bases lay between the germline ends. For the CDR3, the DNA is TGTGCCAGCAGTGAACAGTGGGGAAGGAGGGAGTACTTC. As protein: CASSEQWGRREYF.

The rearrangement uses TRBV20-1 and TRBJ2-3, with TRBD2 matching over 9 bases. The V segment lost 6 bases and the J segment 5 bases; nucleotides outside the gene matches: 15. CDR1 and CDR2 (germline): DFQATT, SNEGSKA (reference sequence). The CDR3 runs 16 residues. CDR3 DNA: TGCAGTGCCGCCCCAGTTAGCGGGAGTTGGCTAGATACGCAGTATTTT. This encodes CSAAPVSGSWLDTQYF.

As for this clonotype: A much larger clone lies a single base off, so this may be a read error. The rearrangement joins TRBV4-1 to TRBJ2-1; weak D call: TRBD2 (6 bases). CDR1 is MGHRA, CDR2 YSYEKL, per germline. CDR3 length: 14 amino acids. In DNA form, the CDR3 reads TGCGCCAGCAGTCTCCTGTGGGGGGTGGATGAGCAGGTCTTC. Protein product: CASSLLWGVDEQVF.

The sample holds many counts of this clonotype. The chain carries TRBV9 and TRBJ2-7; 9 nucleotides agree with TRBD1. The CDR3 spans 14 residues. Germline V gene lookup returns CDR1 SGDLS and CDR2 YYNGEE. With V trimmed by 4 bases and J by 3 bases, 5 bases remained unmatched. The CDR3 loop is CASSPGTGLYEQYF. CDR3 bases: TGTGCCAGCAGCCCCGGGACAGGGCTCTACGAGCAGTACTTC.

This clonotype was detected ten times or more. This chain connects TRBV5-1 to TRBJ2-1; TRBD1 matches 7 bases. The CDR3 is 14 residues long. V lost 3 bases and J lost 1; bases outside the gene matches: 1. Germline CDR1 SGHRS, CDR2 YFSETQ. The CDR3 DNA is TGCGCCAGCAGCTGGGACAGATCCTACAATGAGCAGTTCTTC. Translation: CASSWDRSYNEQFF.

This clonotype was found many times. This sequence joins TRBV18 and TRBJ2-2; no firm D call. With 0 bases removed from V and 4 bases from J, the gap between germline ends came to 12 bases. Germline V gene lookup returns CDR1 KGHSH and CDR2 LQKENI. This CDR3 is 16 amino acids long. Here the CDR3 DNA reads TGTGCCAGCTCACCACCGTGGCTGATGAGCACCGGGGAGCTGTTTTTT. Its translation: CASSPPWLMSTGELFF.

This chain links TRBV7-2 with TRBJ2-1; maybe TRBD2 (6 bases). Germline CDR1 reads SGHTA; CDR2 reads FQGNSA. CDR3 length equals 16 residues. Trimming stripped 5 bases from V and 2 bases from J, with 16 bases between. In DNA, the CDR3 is TGTGCCAGCAGCCCAGTCGGAGGGACTCCCTACAATGAGCAGTTCTTC. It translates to CASSPVGGTPYNEQFF.

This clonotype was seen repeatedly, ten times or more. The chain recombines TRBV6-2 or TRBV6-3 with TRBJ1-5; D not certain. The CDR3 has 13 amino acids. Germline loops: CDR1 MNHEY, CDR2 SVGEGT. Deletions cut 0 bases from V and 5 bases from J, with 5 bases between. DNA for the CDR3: TGTGCCAGCAGTTACTCCTCCGATCAGCCCCAGCATTTT. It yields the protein CASSYSSDQPQHF.

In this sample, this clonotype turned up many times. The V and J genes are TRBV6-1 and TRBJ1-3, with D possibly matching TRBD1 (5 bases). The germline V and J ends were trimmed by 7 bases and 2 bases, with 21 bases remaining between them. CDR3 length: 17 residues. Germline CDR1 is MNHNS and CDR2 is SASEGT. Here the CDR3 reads CASTHGSGPSAGNTIYF. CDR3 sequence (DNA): TGTGCCAGCACCCACGGGTCGGGACCCTCTGCTGGAAACACCATATATTTT.

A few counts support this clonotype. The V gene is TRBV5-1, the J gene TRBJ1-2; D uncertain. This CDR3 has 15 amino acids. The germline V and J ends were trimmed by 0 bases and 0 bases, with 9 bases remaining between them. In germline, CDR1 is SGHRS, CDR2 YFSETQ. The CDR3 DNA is TGCGCCAGCAGCTTGGGGTCAGGAGCTAACTATGGCTACACCTTC. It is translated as CASSLGSGANYGYTF.

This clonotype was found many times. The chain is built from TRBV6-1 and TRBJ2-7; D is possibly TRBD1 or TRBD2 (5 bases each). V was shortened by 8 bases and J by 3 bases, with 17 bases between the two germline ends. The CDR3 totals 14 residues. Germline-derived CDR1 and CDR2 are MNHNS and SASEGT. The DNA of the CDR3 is TGTGCCAGCGTGGGACGGAGGTACCACTACGAGCAGTACTTC. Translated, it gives CASVGRRYHYEQYF.

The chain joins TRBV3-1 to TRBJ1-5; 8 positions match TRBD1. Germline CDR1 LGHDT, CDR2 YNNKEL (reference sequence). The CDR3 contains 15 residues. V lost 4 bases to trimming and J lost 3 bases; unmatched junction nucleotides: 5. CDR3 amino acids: CASSLGTGHNQPQHF. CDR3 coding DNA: TGTGCCAGCAGCCTGGGGACAGGCCACAATCAGCCCCAGCATTTT.

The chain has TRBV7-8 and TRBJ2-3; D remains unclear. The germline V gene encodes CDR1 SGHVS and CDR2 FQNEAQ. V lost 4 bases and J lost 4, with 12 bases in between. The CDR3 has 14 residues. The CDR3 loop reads CASSYTQTADTQYF. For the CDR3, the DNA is TGTGCCAGCAGCTACACCCAAACGGCAGATACGCAGTATTTT.

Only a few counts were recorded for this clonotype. CDR3 residues: CSATGLAGVFVNEQFF. CDR3 bases: TGCAGTGCTACGGGACTAGCGGGAGTTTTTGTCAATGAGCAGTTCTTC. This chain joins TRBV20-1 and TRBJ2-1; 14 bases are a match to TRBD2. The germline V gene encodes CDR1 DFQATT and CDR2 SNEGSKA (reference sequence). The length of the CDR3 is 16 residues. V shed 4 bases and J 6 bases; nucleotides not matched to a gene: 8.

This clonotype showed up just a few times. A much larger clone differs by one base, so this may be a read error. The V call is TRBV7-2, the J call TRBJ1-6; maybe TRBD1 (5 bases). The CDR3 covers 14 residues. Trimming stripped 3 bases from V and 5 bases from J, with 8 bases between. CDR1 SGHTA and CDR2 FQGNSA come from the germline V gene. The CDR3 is CASSLGQHNSPLHF. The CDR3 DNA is TGTGCCAGCAGCTTGGGGCAGCATAATTCACCCCTCCACTTT.

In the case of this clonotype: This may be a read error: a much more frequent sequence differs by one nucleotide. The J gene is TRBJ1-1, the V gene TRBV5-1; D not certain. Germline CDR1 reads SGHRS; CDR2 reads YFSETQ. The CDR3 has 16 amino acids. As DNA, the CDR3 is TGCGCCAGCAGCTTGGAATTAGGCCGGGTGAACACTGCAGCTTTCTTT. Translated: CASSLELGRVNTAAFF.

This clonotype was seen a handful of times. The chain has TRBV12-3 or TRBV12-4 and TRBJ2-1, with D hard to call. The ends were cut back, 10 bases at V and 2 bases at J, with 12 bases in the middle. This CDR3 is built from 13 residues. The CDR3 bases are TGTGCCACCACCCGGACCCCCTACAATGAGCAGTTCTTC. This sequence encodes CATTRTPYNEQFF.

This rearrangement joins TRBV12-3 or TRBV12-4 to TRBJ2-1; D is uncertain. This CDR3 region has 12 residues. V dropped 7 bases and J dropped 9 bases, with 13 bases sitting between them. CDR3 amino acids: CASTLERFEQFF. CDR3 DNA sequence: TGTGCCAGCACCCTCGAGAGATTTGAGCAGTTCTTC.

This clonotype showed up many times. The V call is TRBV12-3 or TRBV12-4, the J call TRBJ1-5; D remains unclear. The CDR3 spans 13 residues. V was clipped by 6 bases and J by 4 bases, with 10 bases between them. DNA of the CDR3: TGTGCCAGCAGCCCAACTAGGAATCAGCCCCAGCATTTT. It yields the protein CASSPTRNQPQHF.

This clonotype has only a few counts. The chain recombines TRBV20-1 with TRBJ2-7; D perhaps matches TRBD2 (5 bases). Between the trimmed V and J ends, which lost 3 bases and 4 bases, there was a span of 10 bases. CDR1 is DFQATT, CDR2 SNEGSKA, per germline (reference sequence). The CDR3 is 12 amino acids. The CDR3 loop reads CSAREVSYEQYF. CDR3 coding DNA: TGCAGTGCTAGGGAGGTATCTTACGAGCAGTACTTC.

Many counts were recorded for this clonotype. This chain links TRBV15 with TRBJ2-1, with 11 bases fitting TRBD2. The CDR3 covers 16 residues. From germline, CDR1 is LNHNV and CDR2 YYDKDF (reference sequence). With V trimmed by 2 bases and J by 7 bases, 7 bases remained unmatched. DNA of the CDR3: TGTGCCACCAGCAGACGGCTAGCGGGAGGTGGAAATGAGCAGTTCTTC. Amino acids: CATSRRLAGGGNEQFF.